These 30 T cell receptor beta chains share one sample of origin, sequenced in a study of blood T cell dynamics during melanoma immunotherapy. Generated by immunoSEQ multiplex PCR, the TCRdb table keeps only in-frame clones and is missing some. The sample consists of about 16,000 clones, roughly 85% of them appearing once. The time point is: week 3, after first cycle of checkpoint inhibitor. The sequencing used blood, collected from a patient treated with checkpoint blockade. The receptor set was obtained from a human donor with melanoma.

The rearrangement joins TRBV19 to TRBJ2-1; the match to TRBD1 covers 9 bases. The CDR3 covers 16 residues. Germline values: CDR1 LNHDA, CDR2 SQIVND (reference sequence). V dropped 3 bases and J dropped 5; count of bases not matched to a gene: 8. The CDR3 loop reads CASSIGPGQGDNEQFF. The DNA of the CDR3 is TGTGCCAGTAGTATTGGACCGGGACAGGGCGACAATGAGCAGTTCTTC. The variable domain in full, completed from reference TRBV19 and TRBJ2-1, reads DGGITQSPKYLFRKEGQNVTLSCEQNLNHDAMYWYRQDPGQGLRLIYYSQIVNDFQKGDIAEGYSVSREKKESFPLTVTSAQKNPTAFYLCASSIGPGQGDNEQFFGPGTRLTVL.

V and J are TRBV7-8 and TRBJ2-5, with 7 nucleotides matching TRBD1. This CDR3 has 18 amino acids. After removal of 0 bases from V and 7 bases from J, the junction contained 17 bases not matched to a gene. From germline, CDR1 is SGHVS and CDR2 FQNEAQ. CDR3 sequence reads: CASSLAETGLGTSGTQYF. The CDR3 DNA reads as TGTGCCAGCAGCTTAGCAGAGACAGGGCTGGGGACAAGTGGGACCCAGTACTTC.

J is TRBJ1-5 and V is TRBV7-9; TRBD1 might be the D (5 bases). Trimming stripped 2 bases from V and 4 bases from J, with 6 bases between. The V gene's germline CDR1 is SEHNR and CDR2 FQNEAQ (reference sequence). The CDR3 loop spans 13 amino acids. The CDR3 coding sequence is TGTGCCAGCAGCTTAAGGGGAAATCAGCCCCAGCATTTT. Its translation: CASSLRGNQPQHF.

The rearrangement links TRBV28 to TRBJ2-3; D ambiguous. The CDR3 runs 13 residues. CDR1 is MDHEN and CDR2 is SYDVKM in the germline V gene. Trimming removed 3 bases from V and 1 base from J, with 5 bases in between. The CDR3 region has the DNA TGTGCCAGCAGTTTTCCGGGCACAGATACGCAGTATTTT. Translating gives CASSFPGTDTQYF.

The CDR3 region has the DNA TGCGCCAGCAGCTTGGCCACAGGGCCCCCCCATGAAAAACTGTTTTTT. As protein: CASSLATGPPHEKLFF. The chain recombines TRBV5-1 with TRBJ1-4, with D tentatively TRBD1 (6 bases). The CDR3 consists of 16 residues. Germline assignment: CDR1 SGHRS and CDR2 YFSETQ. Deletions cut 0 bases from V and 6 bases from J, with 15 bases between. Complete variable domain (other parts from reference TRBV5-1 and TRBJ1-4): KAGVTQTPRYLIKTRGQQVTLSCSPISGHRSVSWYQQTPGQGLQFLFEYFSETQRNKGNFPGRFSGRQFSNSRSEMNVSTLELGDSALYLCASSLATGPPHEKLFFGSGTQLSVL.

The CDR3 protein is CASSGTNFSYEQYF. CDR3 bases: TGTGCCAGCAGTGGGACTAACTTCTCCTACGAGCAGTACTTC. This chain joins TRBV6-1 and TRBJ2-7, with D perhaps matching TRBD2 (6 bases). V lost 4 bases and J 0 bases, leaving 10 bases between the germline ends. CDR1 MNHNS and CDR2 SASEGT come from the germline V gene. This CDR3 contains 14 residues.

The chain recombines TRBV28 with TRBJ2-7; possible D gene TRBD2, 7 bases. The CDR3 is 15 amino acids. CDR1 is MDHEN, CDR2 SYDVKM, per germline. Trimming left V 3 bases short and J 2 bases short, with 14 bases between. The CDR3 region has the DNA TGTGCCAGCAGTTTGATCGGGGGGCTCCCCTACGAGCAGTACTTC. Translating it yields CASSLIGGLPYEQYF.

CDR3 in amino acids: CASSWTGASSYEQYF. The CDR3 DNA is TGTGCCAGCAGTTGGACAGGGGCAAGCTCCTACGAGCAGTACTTC. The chain has TRBV6-9 and TRBJ2-7, with TRBD1 matching over 9 bases. The V gene's germline CDR1 is MNHGY and CDR2 SVAAGI. The CDR3 covers 15 residues. Trimming removed 4 bases from V and 0 bases from J; junction bases left unmatched: 4.

The chain uses TRBV30 and TRBJ2-1; D is perhaps TRBD2 (6 bases). The CDR3 totals 13 residues. V lost 3 bases and J 8 bases, leaving 14 bases between the germline ends. Germline-derived CDR1 and CDR2 are GTSNPN and SVGIG (reference sequence). CDR3 in amino acids: CAWSGTFLDEQFF. Written as DNA, the CDR3 is TGTGCCTGGAGCGGGACTTTTCTGGATGAGCAGTTCTTC.

The chain couples TRBV19 to TRBJ2-7; 9 nucleotides align to TRBD2. Germline V gene data show CDR1 as LNHDA and CDR2 as SQIVND (reference sequence). Losses at the gene ends were 5 bases for V and 1 base for J; bases not matched to a gene: 3. This CDR3 has 14 residues. CDR3 sequence: CASSSGLASYEQYF. The CDR3 DNA reads as TGTGCCAGTAGTTCGGGACTAGCTTCCTACGAGCAGTACTTC.

The table lists this clone with a count of one. The V gene is TRBV7-8, the J gene TRBJ1-2, with D possibly being TRBD1 (5 bases). The CDR3 is 15 amino acids. The V gene lost 2 bases and the J gene lost 1 base, with 11 bases spanning the gap. From germline, CDR1 is SGHVS and CDR2 FQNEAQ. The CDR3 coding sequence is TGTGCCAGCAGCTTATGGGGCCCCCGTAACTATGGCTACACCTTC. This gives the protein CASSLWGPRNYGYTF.

The genes are TRBV11-3 and TRBJ2-3; TRBD1 is a possible D gene (5 bases). The CDR3 runs to 15 residues. The germline gives CDR1 SGHNT, CDR2 YENEEA. The V gene lost 5 bases and the J gene lost 0 bases, with 12 bases spanning the gap. The CDR3 nucleotides are TGTGCCAGCAGCAAACGCCCAGGGAGCACAGATACGCAGTATTTT. Protein: CASSKRPGSTDTQYF.

V usage is TRBV29-1 and J usage is TRBJ1-4, with TRBD1 identical over 9 bases. With V trimmed by 5 bases and J by 8 bases, 6 bases remained unmatched. CDR1 and CDR2 (germline): SQVTM, ANQGSEA. The CDR3 totals 13 residues. CDR3 DNA: TGCAGCGTTCCCGGGACAGGGACCGAAAAACTGTTTTTT. Amino acid sequence: CSVPGTGTEKLFF.

The chain couples TRBV19 to TRBJ1-1, with D possibly matching TRBD1 (6 bases). This CDR3 is 14 amino acids long. Trimming left V 7 bases short and J 7 bases short, with 19 bases between. In germline, CDR1 is LNHDA, CDR2 SQIVND (reference sequence). The CDR3 is CASTRSDRSVEAFF. The CDR3 region has the DNA TGTGCCAGTACCCGTAGCGACAGGAGCGTTGAAGCTTTCTTT.

The rearrangement uses TRBV6-5 and TRBJ1-5; maybe TRBD1 (5 bases). The length of the CDR3 is 14 residues. CDR1 is MNHEY and CDR2 is SVGAGI in the germline V gene. V was cut by 1 base and J by 7 bases, with 11 bases left in between. CDR3 nucleotides: TGTGCCAGCAGTTACTGGGGCCCGGGGCAGCCCCAGCATTTT. Amino acid sequence: CASSYWGPGQPQHF.

CDR3 in amino acids: CASSDGTAPYEQYF. Written as DNA, the CDR3 is TGTGCCAGTAGTGACGGGACAGCTCCCTACGAGCAGTACTTC. The chain is built from TRBV19 and TRBJ2-7; 7 positions match TRBD1. Trimming at V came to 5 bases and at J to 2 bases, leaving 6 bases not matched to a gene. The CDR3 has 14 residues. Germline lookup yields CDR1 LNHDA and CDR2 SQIVND (reference sequence). The whole variable domain, filled in from reference TRBV19 and TRBJ2-7, reads DGGITQSPKYLFRKEGQNVTLSCEQNLNHDAMYWYRQDPGQGLRLIYYSQIVNDFQKGDIAEGYSVSREKKESFPLTVTSAQKNPTAFYLCASSDGTAPYEQYFGPGTRLTVT.

This clone was observed a handful of times. This chain connects TRBV7-9 to TRBJ2-7; 10 bases align to TRBD2. This CDR3 has 15 residues. Germline CDR1 reads SEHNR; CDR2 reads FQNEAQ (reference sequence). The V gene end was trimmed by 5 bases and the J gene end by 5 bases; junction bases not matched to a gene: 9. CDR3 nucleotides: TGTGCCAGCAGCCCAGCTAGCGGGAGAGGTCACGAGCAGTACTTC. Translated, it gives CASSPASGRGHEQYF.

The chain carries TRBV2 and TRBJ2-7; perhaps D is TRBD1 or TRBD2 (5 bases each). Trimming stripped 3 bases from V and 3 bases from J, with 15 bases between. Germline V CDR1 and CDR2: SNHLY, FYNNEI. This CDR3 region has 15 residues. The DNA of the CDR3 is TGTGCCAGCAGTGACGGGGCTAGGGCCGTCTACGAGCAGTACTTC. This encodes CASSDGARAVYEQYF. The full variable domain, completed using reference TRBV2 and TRBJ2-7, is EPEVTQTPSHQVTQMGQEVILRCVPISNHLYFYWYRQILGQKVEFLVSFYNNEISEKSEIFDDQFSVERPDGSNFTLKIRSTKLEDSAMYFCASSDGARAVYEQYFGPGTRLTVT.

The J gene is TRBJ2-7, the V gene TRBV11-2; D is undetermined. Germline CDR1 reads SGHAT; CDR2 reads FQNNGV. The length of the CDR3 is 11 residues. Deletions cut 1 base from V and 4 bases from J, with 2 bases between. CDR3 sequence reads: CASSLVYEQYF. The CDR3, as DNA: TGTGCCAGCAGCTTAGTGTACGAGCAGTACTTC.

V and J are TRBV4-2 and TRBJ2-5, with a tentative D call TRBD2 (7 bases). The J call is doubtful: the DNA matches TRBJ2-7 better. The germline gives CDR1 LGHNA, CDR2 YNFKEQ. The CDR3 loop spans 14 amino acids. CDR3 bases: TGTGCCAGCAGCCCCGAGGGGGGGGTATACGAGCAGTACTTC. It codes for CASSPEGGVYEQYF.

This chain uses TRBV7-2 with TRBJ1-3; D may be TRBD1 (6 bases). This CDR3 comprises 15 residues. Trimming left V 5 bases short and J 2 bases short, with 13 bases between. CDR1 and CDR2 (germline): SGHTA, FQGNSA. The DNA for the CDR3 is TGTGCCAGCAGCGCTAAGGGACAAGCTGGAAACACCATATATTTT. It translates to CASSAKGQAGNTIYF. Drawing the rest from reference TRBV7-2 and TRBJ1-3, the complete variable domain is GAGVSQSPSNKVTEKGKDVELRCDPISGHTALYWYRQSLGQGLEFLIYFQGNSAPDKSGLPSDRFSAERTGGSVSTLTIQRTQQEDSAVYLCASSAKGQAGNTIYFGEGSWLTVV.

This chain joins TRBV6-5 and TRBJ2-2, with 8 bases lining up with TRBD2. The CDR3 is made up of 15 amino acids. Germline CDR1 is MNHEY and CDR2 is SVGAGI. The junction had 12 bases not matched to a gene; V was cut back by 9 bases and J by 6 bases. Here the CDR3 DNA reads TGTGCCAGTCAAAAAGGGTCGGGGGGGGCCGGGGAGCTGTTTTTT. It specifies CASQKGSGGAGELFF.

V gene TRBV7-9 combines with J gene TRBJ1-6; D not resolved. Germline V lookup: CDR1 SEHNR, CDR2 FQNEAQ (reference sequence). This CDR3 comprises 15 residues. V lost 5 bases, J lost 6 bases, and 14 bases lay in between. CDR3 protein: CASSETLGSNSPLHF. The CDR3, as DNA: TGTGCCAGCAGCGAAACCCTAGGCAGTAATTCACCCCTCCACTTT.

V and J are TRBV10-3 and TRBJ2-7; 8 nucleotides match TRBD1. The CDR3 length is 14 residues. From germline, CDR1 is ENHRY and CDR2 SYGVKD. The J segment lost 0 bases and the V segment lost 6 bases, leaving 4 bases of the junction unmatched. The CDR3 sequence: CAIRDGQGSYEQYF. The CDR3 nucleotides are TGTGCCATCAGGGACGGACAGGGCTCCTACGAGCAGTACTTC.

The chain recombines TRBV28 with TRBJ1-2; D gene unclear. CDR3 length: 15 residues. Trimming took 1 base from V and 0 from J, leaving 9 bases between them. CDR1 and CDR2 (germline): MDHEN, SYDVKM. The DNA for the CDR3 is TGTGCCAGCAGTTTATCAAACTACCCTAACTATGGCTACACCTTC. It translates to CASSLSNYPNYGYTF.

Only one count was recorded for this clone. The gene calls are TRBV6-5 and TRBJ2-1; 8 positions agree with TRBD2. From germline, CDR1 is MNHEY and CDR2 SVGAGI. The CDR3 totals 11 residues. V gave up 6 bases and J gave up 12 bases; unmatched junction bases: 4. CDR3 region: CASSRGGRQFF. CDR3 nucleotides: TGTGCCAGCAGCCGGGGGGGTCGGCAGTTCTTC.

V gene TRBV7-8 combines with J gene TRBJ2-4; 8 bases map to TRBD1. The trim removed 2 bases at V and 3 bases at J, leaving 6 bases unmatched. Germline-derived CDR1 and CDR2 are SGHVS and FQNEAQ. This CDR3 is built from 16 residues. The CDR3 DNA reads as TGTGCCAGCAGCTTAAGGACAGGGAGTTTCAAAAACATTCAGTACTTC. It translates to CASSLRTGSFKNIQYF.

This clone was seen a handful of times. The chain employs TRBV2 and TRBJ1-3, with D tentatively TRBD1 (6 bases). Looked up from germline, CDR1 is SNHLY and CDR2 is FYNNEI. V gave up 5 bases and J gave up 11 bases, with 13 bases separating them. The CDR3 loop spans 12 amino acids. CDR3 amino acids: CASSTGAVSIYF. The CDR3 nucleotides are TGTGCCAGCAGTACGGGGGCAGTATCCATATATTTT.

This clone was detected once. V gene TRBV7-9 combines with J gene TRBJ2-1, with D hard to call. The germline V gene encodes CDR1 SEHNR and CDR2 FQNEAQ (reference sequence). V was shortened by 5 bases and J by 7 bases, with 12 bases between the two germline ends. The CDR3 is 13 amino acids. The CDR3 DNA is TGTGCCAGCAGCCCTAGACTGGATAATGAGCAGTTCTTC. Protein product: CASSPRLDNEQFF.

The chain is built from TRBV9 and TRBJ2-3; possible D gene TRBD2, 5 bases. This CDR3 comprises 15 residues. Germline V CDR1 and CDR2: SGDLS, YYNGEE. V was shortened by 4 bases and J by 0 bases, with 12 bases between the two germline ends. CDR3 sequence reads: CASSSRSGSTDTQYF. DNA of the CDR3: TGTGCCAGCAGCTCGCGGAGCGGTAGCACAGATACGCAGTATTTT.